Given below is one TCR beta chain in context. Its antigen is still unknown. Base quality data are lacking; no much larger clone is found one base away. The record originates from a study of cytomegalovirus exposure and HLA in healthy donors (dated by TCRdb to about 2017). Broadly, across the study: According to a later analysis, one platform produced both the 100 to 150 validation repertoires and the roughly 640 repertoires of the first cohort. In addition to the first cohort of 666 subjects, a separate validation cohort of approximately 130 different subjects was used. To predict cytomegalovirus infection status, the study combined high-throughput TCR immunosequencing, statistical association of individual TCRs with disease status, and machine learning. The study was designed to test whether signatures of past pathogen exposure could be identified by cataloging public T cell receptors.

Donors formed part of the validation cohort, which comprised 120 subjects and was distinct from the first cohort of 550 to 850 subjects. The germline V gene (reference sequence) specifies MNHNY as CDR1 and SVGAGI as CDR2. The junction carries 14 bases between V and J, which are trimmed by 4 bases and 7 bases respectively. The CDR3 contains 14 residues, cysteine and phenylalanine counted. Only the CDR3 DNA is retained, 42 bases long and in frame from the first base. General study outcomes and caveats: In both the original and validation cohorts, the classifier was reported to diagnose cytomegalovirus status with high specificity and sensitivity. According to the authors, the approach could potentially be generalized to other disease states and immunological phenotypes. Three of the identified cytomegalovirus-associated TCR beta chains were confirmed in vitro to be specific for cytomegalovirus antigens. Across donors, most TCR sequences were observed very rarely, whereas some public TCRs were present in many individuals. A total of roughly 160 TCR beta chains were listed by the study as associated with cytomegalovirus. A later analysis had no HLA typing for the validation cohort, so co-occurrence there was scored across all 130 or so repertoires. Subsequent analysis determined that TCRs grouped into clusters in the first cohort also showed a tendency toward co-occurrence across the 90 to 150 validation repertoires, and approximately 94% of cluster scores exceeded 0.

The library was built by means of the immunoSEQ multiplex PCR assay. The study's processing was this. A statistical classification framework was built to diagnose cytomegalovirus status from the catalog of TCR beta chain sequences. In TCRdb, the immuneACCESS table is reduced to in-frame sequences with V and J assigned. These tables do not hold every clone; where another copy was compared, an unresolved V gene accounts for under half, and the others remain unexplained. Clone size and the V and J calls come from that table; the DNA yielded D and trimming. Counted in this sample were 250,000 to 400,000 clones; roughly 88% of them appeared once. The ten biggest clones cover around 0.96% of the sample.

The chain uses TRBV6-6 and TRBJ2-1; TRBD2 is a weak D gene call, 7 bases matching. Source material: PBMCs. This TCR was recovered from a man aged 25-45 years in good health and CMV-seronegative. The DNA reads TGTGCCAGCAGTTTCGCGGGGGCAGGAAATGAGCAGTTCTTC. The encoded protein is CASSFAGAGNEQFF.